The sequence of this T cell receptor (beta chain) was determined in a study of blood T cell repertoires in COVID-19. This CDR3 contains 16 residues. V gave up 0 bases and J gave up 2 bases, with 11 bases separating them. The germline V gene encodes CDR1 MGHRA and CDR2 YSYEKL. Some clones are missing from TCRdb's copy, which holds only in-frame ones; the method was immunoSEQ multiplex PCR. Seen here are about 59,000 clones, about 90% observed once, and the top ten hold 4.5% to 5.5%. V is TRBV4-1 and J is TRBJ2-1; D unresolved. The clonotype was recovered from an elderly man in a cohort sampled during active COVID-19. The specimen was peripheral blood. In nucleotides, the CDR3 is TGCGCCAGCAGCCAAGATTTTGACTCAACCTACAATGAGCAGTTCTTC. Protein product: CASSQDFDSTYNEQFF.